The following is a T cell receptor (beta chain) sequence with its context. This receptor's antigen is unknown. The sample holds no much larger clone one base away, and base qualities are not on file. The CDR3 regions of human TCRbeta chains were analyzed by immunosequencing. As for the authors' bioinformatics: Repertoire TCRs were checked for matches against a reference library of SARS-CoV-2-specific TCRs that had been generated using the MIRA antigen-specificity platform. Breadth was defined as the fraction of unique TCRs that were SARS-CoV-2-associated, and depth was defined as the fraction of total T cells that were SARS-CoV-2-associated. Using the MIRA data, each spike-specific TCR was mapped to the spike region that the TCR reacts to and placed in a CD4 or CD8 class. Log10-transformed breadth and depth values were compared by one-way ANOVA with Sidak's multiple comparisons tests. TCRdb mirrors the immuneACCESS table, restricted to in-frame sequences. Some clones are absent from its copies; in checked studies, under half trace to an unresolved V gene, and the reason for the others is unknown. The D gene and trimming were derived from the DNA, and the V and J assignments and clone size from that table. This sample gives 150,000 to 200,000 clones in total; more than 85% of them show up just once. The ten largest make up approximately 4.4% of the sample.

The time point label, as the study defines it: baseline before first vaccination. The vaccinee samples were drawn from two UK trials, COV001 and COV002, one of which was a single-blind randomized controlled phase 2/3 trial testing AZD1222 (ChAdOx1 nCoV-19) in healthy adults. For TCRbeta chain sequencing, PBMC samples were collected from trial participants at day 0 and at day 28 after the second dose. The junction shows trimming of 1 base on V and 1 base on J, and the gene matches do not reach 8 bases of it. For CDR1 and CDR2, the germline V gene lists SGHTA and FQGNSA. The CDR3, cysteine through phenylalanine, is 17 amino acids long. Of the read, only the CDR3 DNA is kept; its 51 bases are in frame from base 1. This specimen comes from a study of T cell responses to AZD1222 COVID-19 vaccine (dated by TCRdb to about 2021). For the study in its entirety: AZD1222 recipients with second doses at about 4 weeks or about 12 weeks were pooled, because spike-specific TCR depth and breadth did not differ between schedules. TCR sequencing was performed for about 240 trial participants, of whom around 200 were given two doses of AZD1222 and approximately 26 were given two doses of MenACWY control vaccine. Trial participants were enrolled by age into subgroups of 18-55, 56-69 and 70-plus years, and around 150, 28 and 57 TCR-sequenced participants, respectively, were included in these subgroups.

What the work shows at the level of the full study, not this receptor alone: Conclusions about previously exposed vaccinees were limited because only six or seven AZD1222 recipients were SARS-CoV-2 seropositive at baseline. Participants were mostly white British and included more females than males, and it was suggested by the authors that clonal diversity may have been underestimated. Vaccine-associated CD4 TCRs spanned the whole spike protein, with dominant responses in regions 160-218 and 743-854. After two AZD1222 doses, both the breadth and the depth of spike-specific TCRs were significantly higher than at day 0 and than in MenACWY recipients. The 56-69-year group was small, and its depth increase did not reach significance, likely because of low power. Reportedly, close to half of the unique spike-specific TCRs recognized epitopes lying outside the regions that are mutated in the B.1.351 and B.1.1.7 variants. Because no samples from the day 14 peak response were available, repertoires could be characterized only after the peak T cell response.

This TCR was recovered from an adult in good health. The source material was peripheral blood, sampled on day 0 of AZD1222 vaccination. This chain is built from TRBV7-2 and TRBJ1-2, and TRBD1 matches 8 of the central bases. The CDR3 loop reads CASSLERTGPFNYGYTF. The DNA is TGTGCCAGCAGCTTAGAAAGGACAGGGCCCTTTAACTATGGCTACACCTTC.